The 29 T cell receptor beta chains below were found in one sample sequenced in a study of CD8 T cells in ankylosing spondylitis. TCRdb re-called the 5' RACE reads through MiXCR, storing one row per CDR3 protein. The sample includes 160,000 or so distinct CDR3 sequences, 9.8% of them seen just once. The sequencing input was blood, either unsorted or a sorted T cell fraction (not recorded which). The receptors here all came from a female donor with ankylosing spondylitis or in good health (not recorded which).

The CDR3 sequence is CASSLRRQLNQPQHF. CDR3 in DNA: TGTGCCAGTAGTCTTAGGAGACAGTTGAATCAGCCCCAGCATTTT. V usage is TRBV19 and J usage is TRBJ1-5, with D perhaps matching TRBD1 (5 bases). Germline V CDR1 and CDR2: LNHDA, SQIVND (reference sequence). Trimming took off 5 bases at V and 4 bases at J, with 15 bases between the two ends. There are 15 residues in the CDR3. Looking up the rest from reference TRBV19 and TRBJ1-5 gives the full variable domain: DGGITQSPKYLFRKEGQNVTLSCEQNLNHDAMYWYRQDPGQGLRLIYYSQIVNDFQKGDIAEGYSVSREKKESFPLTVTSAQKNPTAFYLCASSLRRQLNQPQHFGDGTRLSIL.

This chain joins TRBV6-1 and TRBJ2-5; 9 bases agree with TRBD1. V shed 6 bases, J shed 2 bases, and the junction held 7 bases outside the gene matches. The CDR3 covers 15 residues. Germline V gene lookup returns CDR1 MNHNS and CDR2 SASEGT. The CDR3 bases are TGTGCCAGCAGGGACAACAGGGGGCGGCAAGAGACCCAGTACTTC. This gives the protein CASRDNRGRQETQYF.

This clonotype appeared once. The rearrangement uses TRBV20-1 and TRBJ2-1; D gene unclear. From germline, CDR1 is DFQATT and CDR2 SNEGSKA (reference sequence). CDR3 size: 19 residues. V lost 1 base to trimming and J lost 3 bases, with 25 bases between them. CDR3 in amino acids: CSARASAQARVRNYNEQFF. CDR3 nucleotides: TGCAGTGCTAGAGCCTCAGCCCAGGCCCGCGTTAGAAACTACAATGAGCAGTTCTTC.

This clonotype was detected a few times. The chain has TRBV6-5 and TRBJ2-7; D unresolved. There are 12 residues in the CDR3. Trimming stripped 2 bases from V and 5 bases from J, with 7 bases between. From germline, CDR1 is MNHEY and CDR2 SVGAGI. The CDR3 reads CASSYPGDEQYF. The CDR3 DNA is TGTGCCAGCAGTTACCCGGGCGACGAGCAGTACTTC.

Many counts were recorded for this clonotype. In DNA form, the CDR3 reads TGTGCCAGCAGTTTGTTAGTGGGATTAGGTAATGAGCAGTTCTTC. Protein product: CASSLLVGLGNEQFF. This chain uses TRBV12-3 or TRBV12-4 with TRBJ2-1; unclear D gene. The CDR3 covers 15 residues. V shed 3 bases and J shed 7 bases, with 16 bases lying between them.

The chain couples TRBV6-4 to TRBJ2-2, with a possible D match to TRBD1 (6 bases). Trimming removed 2 bases from V and 10 bases from J, with 8 bases in between. Per germline, CDR1 MRHNA and CDR2 SNTAGT. This CDR3 contains 12 residues. The CDR3 DNA reads as TGTGCCAGCAGTGACACAGGGACGGAGCTGTTTTTT. It translates to CASSDTGTELFF.

The table lists this clonotype with a few counts. The V gene is TRBV2, the J gene TRBJ2-2; 8 bases match TRBD2. The CDR3 spans 15 residues. J gave up 7 bases and V 7 bases, and 11 bases lay outside the gene matches. CDR1 and CDR2 from the germline V gene are SNHLY and FYNNEI. CDR3 coding DNA: TGTGCCAGCACCTCCGGGACTAGTGAAAGCGGGGAGCTGTTTTTT. This translates into CASTSGTSESGELFF.

This clonotype was counted only a few times. This chain connects TRBV4-3 to TRBJ2-2; D call uncertain. Trimming stripped 3 bases from V and 6 bases from J, with 8 bases between. Germline values: CDR1 LGHNA, CDR2 YSLEER. The CDR3 sequence is 13 residues long. The CDR3 DNA reads TGCGCCAGCAGCCACCAGTTCGCCGGGGAGCTGTTTTTT. Its translation is CASSHQFAGELFF.

This clonotype was detected many times. V usage is TRBV10-3 and J usage is TRBJ2-2, with unresolved D. There are 14 residues in the CDR3. The germline V gene encodes CDR1 ENHRY and CDR2 SYGVKD. Trimming pared 6 bases from V and 4 bases from J, leaving 12 bases between. The CDR3 loop is CAIREGELTGELFF. The CDR3, as DNA: TGTGCCATCAGGGAAGGAGAACTCACCGGGGAGCTGTTTTTT.

Concerning this clonotype itself: Because it lacks the conserved phenylalanine or tryptophan at the end, this CDR3 is likely a read error. The chain recombines TRBV18 with TRBJ2-1; TRBD2 matches 7 bases. Germline CDR1 is KGHSH and CDR2 is LQKENI. The ends lost 0 bases at V and 4 bases at J; junction bases unmatched: 0. This CDR3 has 14 residues. CDR3 in amino acids: CASSPPAGYNEQFL. The DNA for the CDR3 is TGTGCCAGCTCACCACCAGCGGGATACAATGAGCAGTTCCTC.

This clonotype turned up a few times. V usage is TRBV28 and J usage is TRBJ2-1; TRBD2 matches 7 bases. The length of the CDR3 is 15 residues. Germline-derived CDR1 and CDR2 are MDHEN and SYDVKM. J lost 10 bases, V lost 2 bases, and 11 bases had no gene match. CDR3 DNA sequence: TGTGCCAGCAGTTTAGCGGGACTAAAACCTCGAGAGCAGTTCTTC. Its protein product is CASSLAGLKPREQFF. The complete variable domain, with remaining parts taken from reference TRBV28 and TRBJ2-1, reads DVKVTQSSRYLVKRTGEKVFLECVQDMDHENMFWYRQDPGLGLRLIYFSYDVKMKEKGDIPEGYSVSREKKERFSLILESASTNQTSMYLCASSLAGLKPREQFFGPGTRLTVL.

At least ten counts were recorded for this clonotype. The rearrangement joins TRBV4-3 to TRBJ1-2; D gene uncertain. The CDR3 covers 16 residues. Between the trimmed V and J ends, which lost 1 base and 3 bases, there was a span of 15 bases. The germline V gene encodes CDR1 LGHNA and CDR2 YSLEER. CDR3 amino acids: CASSQVGSSGYYGYTF. The CDR3 nucleotides read TGCGCCAGCAGCCAAGTGGGTAGTTCCGGGTACTATGGCTACACCTTC.

This clonotype has ten or more counts. The chain has TRBV27 and TRBJ2-4, with TRBD1 matching 9 bases. The CDR3 extends over 13 amino acids. The germline gives CDR1 MNHEY, CDR2 SMNVEV (reference sequence). V shed 4 bases and J 7 bases; nucleotides not matched to a gene: 2. CDR3 DNA sequence: TGTGCCAGCAGTTCCGGGACAGGGAACATTCAGTACTTC. Its protein is CASSSGTGNIQYF.

In its sample, this clonotype was seen many times. The chain links TRBV5-5 to TRBJ2-1; the match to TRBD1 covers 10 bases. CDR3 size: 14 residues. The ends lost 0 bases at V and 6 bases at J; junction bases unmatched: 0. CDR1 is SGHKS, CDR2 YYEKEE, per germline (reference sequence). DNA of the CDR3: TGTGCCAGCAGCTTGGGGACAGGGGGCAATGAGCAGTTCTTC. This translates into CASSLGTGGNEQFF. Full variable domain (missing parts from reference TRBV5-5 and TRBJ2-1): DAGVTQSPTHLIKTRGQQVTLRCSPISGHKSVSWYQQVLGQGPQFIFQYYEKEERGRGNFPDRFSARQFPNYSSELNVNALLLGDSALYLCASSLGTGGNEQFFGPGTRLTVL.

The rearrangement links TRBV6-2 or TRBV6-3 to TRBJ2-1; TRBD2 matches 9 bases. CDR1 is MNHEY and CDR2 is SVGEGT in the germline V gene. V shed 2 bases and J 8 bases; nucleotides not matched to a gene: 7. This CDR3 has 15 residues. CDR3 DNA: TGTGCCAGCAGTTACGAGGGACTAGCAGGGGATGAGCAGTTCTTC. Residues: CASSYEGLAGDEQFF.

This clonotype showed up just a few times. The gene calls are TRBV6-5 and TRBJ2-5; no clear D gene. This CDR3 spans 11 amino acids. Germline-derived CDR1 and CDR2 are MNHEY and SVGAGI. The V end lost 8 bases, the J end lost 5 bases, and 9 bases lay between the germline ends. The CDR3 DNA reads TGTGCCAGCCTAGAAGGGGAGACCCAGTACTTC. It yields the protein CASLEGETQYF.

The J gene is TRBJ2-7, the V gene TRBV19; TRBD1 agrees at 7 bases. The CDR3 consists of 14 residues. Germline V gene sequence: CDR1 LNHDA, CDR2 SQIVND (reference sequence). Trimming cost V 7 bases and J 2 bases; bases outside gene matches: 8. This CDR3 is CASTDRDRPYEQYF. The CDR3 region has the DNA TGTGCCAGTACCGACAGGGACCGACCCTACGAGCAGTACTTC.

The V call is TRBV21-1, the J call TRBJ1-2; the table's D gene call, TRBD1, was not cross checked with the DNA. TRBV21-1 is marked as a pseudogene. The CDR3 covers 15 residues. DNA of the CDR3: TGTGCCAGCAGCAGAACCACAGGGGGCGGCTATGGCTACACCTTC. Translating it yields CASSRTTGGGYGYTF.

This clonotype has only a few counts. The chain combines TRBV6-2 or TRBV6-3 with TRBJ2-7; D call uncertain. The CDR3 is 11 amino acids. Deletions cut 4 bases from V and 6 bases from J, with 7 bases between. The V gene's germline CDR1 is MNHEY and CDR2 SVGEGT. The CDR3 region has the DNA TGTGCCAGCAGTTTCGCAGGCGAGCAGTACTTC. Translating it yields CASSFAGEQYF.

This clonotype occurred a few times. The V gene is TRBV10-3, the J gene TRBJ2-7; D uncertain. Deletions cut 8 bases from V and 0 bases from J, with 17 bases between. CDR1 is ENHRY, CDR2 SYGVKD, per germline. The CDR3 runs to 15 residues. The CDR3: CAIATIRTSSYEQYF. In DNA, the CDR3 is TGTGCCATCGCAACCATCCGAACGAGCTCCTACGAGCAGTACTTC.

This clonotype was detected a few times. The rearrangement uses TRBV27 and TRBJ1-2; D remains ambiguous. The V end was cut by 3 bases, the J end by 1 base, with 6 bases between. The germline CDR1 and CDR2 sequences are MNHEY and SMNVEV (reference sequence). The CDR3 spans 13 residues. DNA for the CDR3: TGTGCCAGCAGTTTTGGGATTAACTATGGCTACACCTTC. Protein product: CASSFGINYGYTF.

This clonotype was seen only a few times. The rearrangement joins TRBV20-1 to TRBJ2-2; unclear D gene. CDR3 length equals 15 residues. V was cut by 6 bases and J by 2 bases, with 16 bases left in between. Looked up from germline, CDR1 is DFQATT and CDR2 is SNEGSKA (reference sequence). Written as DNA, the CDR3 is TGCAGTGCCCTCCCTAGTCACCTTAACACCGGGGAGCTGTTTTTT. Amino acid sequence: CSALPSHLNTGELFF.

The chain is built from TRBV30 and TRBJ2-7; D uncertain. V was clipped by 1 base and J by 2 bases, with 9 bases between them. This CDR3 comprises 13 residues. Looked up from germline, CDR1 is GTSNPN and CDR2 is SVGIG (reference sequence). The CDR3 region has the DNA TGTGCCTGGAGTGAGAACGGCGCCTACGAGCAGTACTTC. Protein product: CAWSENGAYEQYF.

This clonotype was counted between two and nine times. The chain carries TRBV6-5 and TRBJ2-1; D is unclear. Trimming pared 0 bases from V and 8 bases from J, leaving 14 bases between. This CDR3 is built from 15 residues. The germline CDR1 and CDR2 sequences are MNHEY and SVGAGI. CDR3 nucleotide sequence: TGTGCCAGCAGTTACTCCGGCGGAGTGGGCGATGAGCAGTTCTTC. It encodes CASSYSGGVGDEQFF.

This clonotype was seen a few times. The V and J genes are TRBV3-1 and TRBJ2-1, with D perhaps TRBD2 (6 bases). The V gene's germline CDR1 is LGHDT and CDR2 YNNKEL (reference sequence). The CDR3 is made up of 15 amino acids. V lost 6 bases, J lost 0 bases, and 12 bases lay in between. CDR3 coding DNA: TGTGCCAGCAGTCGGGGGTGTTGCTCCTACAATGAGCAGTTCTTC. Residues: CASSRGCCSYNEQFF.

This clonotype was counted at least ten times. Here the CDR3 DNA reads TGTGCCAGCAGCGTTAGCGGTTCGAACACCGGGGAGCTGTTTTTT. Amino acids: CASSVSGSNTGELFF. This chain uses TRBV9 with TRBJ2-2, with D perhaps matching TRBD2 (6 bases). CDR1 is SGDLS, CDR2 YYNGEE, per germline. The CDR3 has 15 amino acids. V lost 2 bases and J lost 0, with 8 bases in between.

This clonotype occurred a few times. The gene calls are TRBV20-1 and TRBJ2-5; 8 nucleotides align to TRBD2. The length of the CDR3 is 17 residues. Per the germline V gene, CDR1 is DFQATT and CDR2 is SNEGSKA (reference sequence). With V trimmed by 5 bases and J by 0 bases, 14 bases remained unmatched. CDR3 nucleotide sequence: TGCAGTGCTCCACCTCTTACGACTAGCGAGTACCAAGAGACCCAGTACTTC. Translation gives CSAPPLTTSEYQETQYF.

The sample holds many counts of this clonotype. The chain uses TRBV9 and TRBJ2-7, with TRBD1 matching 8 bases. Per the germline V gene, CDR1 is SGDLS and CDR2 is YYNGEE. The J segment lost 4 bases and the V segment lost 4 bases, leaving 4 bases of the junction unmatched. This CDR3 spans 13 amino acids. The CDR3 DNA reads as TGTGCCAGCAGCCCCACAGGGGGATACGAGCAGTACTTC. Amino acid sequence: CASSPTGGYEQYF.

This clonotype was detected only a few times. The chain is built from TRBV20-1 and TRBJ2-5; a possible D gene is TRBD2 (5 bases). V lost 4 bases and J lost 4, with 13 bases in between. This CDR3 has 13 residues. Germline CDR1 and CDR2: DFQATT and SNEGSKA (reference sequence). CDR3 in amino acids: CSATGLFGETQYF. DNA of the CDR3: TGCAGTGCTACCGGACTTTTCGGAGAGACCCAGTACTTC.